Listed here are 22 T cell receptor beta chains from one sample, sequenced in a study of cytomegalovirus exposure and HLA in healthy donors. Method: immunoSEQ multiplex PCR; TCRdb's copy keeps in-frame clones and lacks some. The sample has under 250,000 clones, around 78% seen once; the top ten hold about 6%. What was sequenced was PBMCs. These receptors all come from a woman between 18 and 29 years old in good health and CMV-seronegative.

The CDR3 coding sequence is TGTGCCAGCAGCCCCCGGCACAGGGAGACAGATACGCAGTATTTT. Its protein product is CASSPRHRETDTQYF. J is TRBJ2-3 and V is TRBV11-3; D might be TRBD1 (6 bases). Trimming took off 5 bases at V and 3 bases at J, with 15 bases between the two ends. CDR3 length: 15 residues. Germline V gene data show CDR1 as SGHNT and CDR2 as YENEEA.

Points on this clone: Germline and junction disagree at one end, which may indicate a read error. The genes are TRBV9 and TRBJ2-7, with 9 bases aligning to TRBD1. Germline CDR1 is SGDLS and CDR2 is YYNGEE. The CDR3 is made up of 14 amino acids. CDR3 protein: CASSPNRGLSIMNF. CDR3 in DNA: TGTGCCAGCAGCCCCAACAGGGGGCTCAGTATAATGAACTTC.

The chain is built from TRBV9 and TRBJ1-2; D remains ambiguous. Per the germline V gene, CDR1 is SGDLS and CDR2 is YYNGEE. The CDR3 sequence is 13 residues long. The V gene lost 3 bases and the J gene lost 7 bases, with 13 bases spanning the gap. The CDR3 coding sequence is TGTGCCAGCAGCGCCCCCCCCTCGTTTGGCTACACCTTC. This translates into CASSAPPSFGYTF.

This sequence joins TRBV30 and TRBJ2-2; D gene ambiguous. V lost 1 base to trimming and J lost 4 bases, with 7 bases between them. The CDR3 covers 13 residues. Per germline, CDR1 GTSNPN and CDR2 SVGIG (reference sequence). As DNA, the CDR3 is TGTGCCTGGAGTGGGGTGGGCACCGGGGAGCTGTTTTTT. The encoded protein is CAWSGVGTGELFF.

J is TRBJ2-1 and V is TRBV5-1; no clear D gene. CDR1 is SGHRS and CDR2 is YFSETQ in the germline V gene. The CDR3 totals 14 residues. The V end lost 5 bases, the J end lost 1 base, and 10 bases lay between the germline ends. The CDR3 DNA reads TGCGCCAGCAGTGTGGCTGATTCCTACAATGAGCAGTTCTTC. This translates into CASSVADSYNEQFF.

The V and J genes are TRBV27 and TRBJ2-6, with D uncertain. The CDR3 is 14 amino acids. Germline CDR1 is MNHEY and CDR2 is SMNVEV (reference sequence). Trimming took off 5 bases at V and 0 bases at J, with 5 bases between the two ends. The CDR3 region has the DNA TGTGCCAGCAGTACATTCTCTGGGGCCAACGTCCTGACTTTC. Protein: CASSTFSGANVLTF. The whole variable domain, remainder taken from reference TRBV27 and TRBJ2-6, is EAQVTQNPRYLITVTGKKLTVTCSQNMNHEYMSWYRQDPGLGLRQIYYSMNVEVTDKGDVPEGYKVSRKEKRNFPLILESPSPNQTSLYFCASSTFSGANVLTFGAGSRLTVL.

This rearrangement joins TRBV7-9 to TRBJ1-4; 8 nucleotides agree with TRBD1. This CDR3 contains 15 residues. Germline values: CDR1 SEHNR, CDR2 FQNEAQ (reference sequence). Unmatched junction bases numbered 7, after V lost 5 bases and J lost 5 bases. This CDR3 reads CASSQDRGSNEKLFF. The CDR3 bases are TGTGCCAGCAGCCAAGACAGGGGAAGCAATGAAAAACTGTTTTTT.

J is TRBJ2-1 and V is TRBV7-9, with 8 bases that match TRBD2. The J segment lost 3 bases and the V segment lost 1 base, leaving 11 bases of the junction unmatched. The CDR3 spans 18 residues. From germline, CDR1 is SEHNR and CDR2 FQNEAQ (reference sequence). This CDR3 reads CASSLGVPLAAYYNEQFF. For the CDR3, the DNA is TGTGCCAGCAGCTTAGGGGTTCCACTAGCGGCCTACTACAATGAGCAGTTCTTC. The whole variable domain, remainder taken from reference TRBV7-9 and TRBJ2-1, is DTGVSQNPRHKITKRGQNVTFRCDPISEHNRLYWYRQTLGQGPEFLTYFQNEAQLEKSRLLSDRFSAERPKGSFSTLEIQRTEQGDSAMYLCASSLGVPLAAYYNEQFFGPGTRLTVL.

This clone was detected only a few times. The rearrangement links TRBV2 to TRBJ2-5; D is unresolved. V shed 1 base and J shed 3 bases, with 0 bases lying between them. CDR3 length: 11 amino acids. The germline gives CDR1 SNHLY, CDR2 FYNNEI. In DNA, the CDR3 is TGTGCCAGCAGTGAAGAAGAGACCCAGTACTTC. Its protein product is CASSEEETQYF.

The genes are TRBV30 and TRBJ1-2; a possible D gene is TRBD1 (5 bases). The V gene lost 0 bases and the J gene lost 4 bases, with 9 bases spanning the gap. Germline values: CDR1 GTSNPN, CDR2 SVGIG (reference sequence). The CDR3 is made up of 13 amino acids. CDR3 in DNA: TGTGCCTGGAGTGTCCGGGGCCGCTATGGCTACACCTTC. This translates into CAWSVRGRYGYTF.

The chain recombines TRBV5-1 with TRBJ2-5, with TRBD1 as a possible D gene (6 bases). Germline lookup yields CDR1 SGHRS and CDR2 YFSETQ. V lost 4 bases to trimming and J lost 4 bases, with 14 bases between them. The CDR3 length is 14 residues. The CDR3 protein is CASSRADRGETQYF. CDR3 in DNA: TGCGCCAGCAGCCGGGCGGACAGAGGAGAGACCCAGTACTTC.

The rearrangement links TRBV10-3 to TRBJ2-3; D is perhaps TRBD2 (6 bases). Germline V gives CDR1 ENHRY, CDR2 SYGVKD. The V end lost 4 bases, the J end lost 0 bases, and 14 bases lay between the germline ends. The CDR3 consists of 16 residues. The CDR3 sequence: CAISGPGTASTDTQYF. The CDR3 region has the DNA TGTGCCATCAGTGGGCCGGGGACTGCTAGCACAGATACGCAGTATTTT.

The chain employs TRBV5-6 and TRBJ1-2; TRBD1 agrees at 7 bases. The ends lost 4 bases at V and 7 bases at J; junction bases unmatched: 16. Germline CDR1 and CDR2: SGHDT and YYEEEE. CDR3 length: 16 residues. The CDR3 sequence: CASSPLGAGGFGGYTF. The CDR3 DNA reads TGTGCCAGCAGCCCCCTCGGAGCAGGGGGGTTCGGTGGCTACACCTTC. The whole variable domain, filled in from reference TRBV5-6 and TRBJ1-2, reads DAGVTQSPTHLIKTRGQQVTLRCSPKSGHDTVSWYQQALGQGPQFIFQYYEEEERQRGNFPDRFSGHQFPNYSSELNVNALLLGDSALYLCASSPLGAGGFGGYTFGSGTRLTVV.

The chain combines TRBV27 with TRBJ1-4; D might be TRBD1 (5 bases). The CDR3 extends over 15 amino acids. V was cut by 3 bases and J by 7 bases, with 15 bases left in between. Per germline, CDR1 MNHEY and CDR2 SMNVEV (reference sequence). Here the CDR3 DNA reads TGTGCCAGCAGTTTCTCGGGCAGGGTCCTTGAAAAACTGTTTTTT. Protein sequence: CASSFSGRVLEKLFF.

The chain is built from TRBV23-1 and TRBJ2-2; D call uncertain. TRBV23-1 counts as an open reading frame of uncertain function. The length of the CDR3 is 15 residues. V lost 8 bases to trimming and J lost 5 bases, with 18 bases between them. CDR3 amino acids: CASRDAPGVTGELFF. The CDR3 region has the DNA TGCGCCAGCCGAGACGCCCCAGGCGTGACCGGGGAGCTGTTTTTT.

This clone was counted a few times. V usage is TRBV6-5 and J usage is TRBJ1-5, with D unresolved. The CDR3 has 12 residues. The germline V gene has CDR1 MNHEY and CDR2 SVGAGI. The V end was cut by 3 bases, the J end by 9 bases, with 9 bases between. In DNA form, the CDR3 reads TGTGCCAGCAGTTATGCGAGTGGGCCCCAGCATTTT. It encodes CASSYASGPQHF.

The chain links TRBV30 to TRBJ2-3; 11 bases fit TRBD1. Germline trimming cut 1 base from V and 4 bases from J; bases unmatched to any gene: 1. Germline CDR1 GTSNPN, CDR2 SVGIG (reference sequence). The CDR3 totals 14 residues. CDR3: CAWSGGQGADTQYF. The CDR3 DNA reads as TGTGCCTGGAGTGGGGGACAGGGGGCAGATACGCAGTATTTT.

The chain joins TRBV15 to TRBJ2-7; unclear D gene. Germline V CDR1 and CDR2: LNHNV, YYDKDF (reference sequence). CDR3 size: 13 residues. The V and J ends lost 5 bases and 6 bases respectively, with 14 bases between them. The CDR3 is CATSPRRIGEQYF. The CDR3 region has the DNA TGTGCCACCAGCCCCCGTCGAATAGGCGAGCAGTACTTC.

The chain is built from TRBV29-1 and TRBJ1-1; D is undetermined. CDR3 length equals 14 residues. Germline V gene sequence: CDR1 SQVTM, CDR2 ANQGSEA. V was clipped by 6 bases and J by 2 bases, with 16 bases between them. CDR3 DNA: TGCAGCGTGAATGTCTTAAGCTTAAACACTGAAGCTTTCTTT. This sequence encodes CSVNVLSLNTEAFF.

This rearrangement joins TRBV5-6 to TRBJ2-7, with 7 bases fitting TRBD1. CDR1 and CDR2 (germline): SGHDT, YYEEEE. Unmatched junction bases numbered 7, after V lost 3 bases and J lost 1 base. The CDR3 totals 15 residues. The CDR3 reads CASSSSGTASYEQYF. CDR3 bases: TGTGCCAGCAGCTCGTCCGGGACAGCGTCCTACGAGCAGTACTTC.

The chain has TRBV6-5 and TRBJ1-1; 8 bases map to TRBD1. The germline CDR1 and CDR2 sequences are MNHEY and SVGAGI. This CDR3 region has 15 residues. After removal of 0 bases from V and 2 bases from J, the junction contained 2 bases not matched to a gene. The CDR3 coding sequence is TGTGCCAGCAGTTACTCGACAGGGGCTAACACTGAAGCTTTCTTT. This translates into CASSYSTGANTEAFF.

The chain is built from TRBV7-2 and TRBJ2-1; 7 bases map to TRBD2. V lost 5 bases to trimming and J lost 0 bases; unmatched junction nucleotides: 4. CDR3 length: 15 residues. Germline-derived CDR1 and CDR2 are SGHTA and FQGNSA. As DNA, the CDR3 is TGTGCCAGCAGCGGCGGGGGTAGCTCCTACAATGAGCAGTTCTTC. Translating it yields CASSGGGSSYNEQFF.